These 7 T cell receptor beta chains originate from one sample sequenced in a study of blood T cells in healthy people across ages. A second 7 to 11 cycle PCR used barcoded and J-beta primers. TCRdb called the 5' RACE reads again in MiXCR, with one record for every CDR3 protein. Among about 780,000 distinct CDR3 sequences listed, roughly 26% were seen once. The same sample was also studied in work on T cells of mothers and their children.

The sequenced sample consisted of blood. These receptors were collected from a boy between 10 and 17 years old in good health.

This clonotype was recorded a few times. The chain joins TRBV18 to TRBJ2-3; weak D call: TRBD2 (5 bases). Trimming took 0 bases from V and 3 from J, leaving 10 bases between them. Germline loops: CDR1 KGHSH, CDR2 LQKENI. The length of the CDR3 is 15 residues. DNA of the CDR3: TGTGCCAGCTCACCACCCAGGCGCGGGACAGATACGCAGTATTTT. Translation: CASSPPRRGTDTQYF.

As regards this clonotype: The junction differs from germline at one of its ends, possibly a read error. The CDR3 region has the DNA TGTGCCAGCTGCCAGACGCGGGGGGTCACTGAAGCTTTCTTT. It encodes CASCQTRGVTEAFF. The gene calls are TRBV3-1 and TRBJ1-1, with TRBD1 as a possible D gene (5 bases). CDR3 length: 14 amino acids. The V gene's germline CDR1 is LGHDT and CDR2 YNNKEL (reference sequence).

This clonotype was counted between two and nine times. The chain employs TRBV6-5 and TRBJ1-1; D may be TRBD1 (6 bases). Germline values: CDR1 MNHEY, CDR2 SVGAGI. Trimming left V 5 bases short and J 6 bases short, with 19 bases between. There are 15 residues in the CDR3. CDR3 in DNA: TGTGCCAGCAGTAGAAAACAGGGACAACACCCTGAAGCTTTCTTT. Amino acid sequence: CASSRKQGQHPEAFF.

The rearrangement joins TRBV20-1 to TRBJ1-1; D is perhaps TRBD1 (6 bases). The CDR3 is 14 amino acids. Trimming removed 8 bases from V and 1 base from J, with 17 bases in between. The germline gives CDR1 DFQATT, CDR2 SNEGSKA (reference sequence). The CDR3 sequence is CSILGGGKNTEAFF. CDR3 DNA: TGCAGTATATTAGGGGGTGGGAAGAACACTGAAGCTTTCTTT.

This chain links TRBV27 with TRBJ2-7; 8 nucleotides match TRBD2. Germline values: CDR1 MNHEY, CDR2 SMNVEV (reference sequence). The CDR3 runs 14 residues. J gave up 2 bases and V 6 bases, and 6 bases lay outside the gene matches. The CDR3 is CASRRSGGPYEQYF. In nucleotides, the CDR3 is TGTGCCAGCAGAAGGAGCGGGGGTCCCTACGAGCAGTACTTC.

The table lists this clonotype with a few counts. This chain connects TRBV7-8 to TRBJ2-4; D is unclear. Germline CDR1 is SGHVS and CDR2 is FQNEAQ. With 1 base removed from V and 4 bases from J, the gap between germline ends came to 17 bases. This CDR3 has 17 residues. This CDR3 is CASSLGWAGPLKNIQYF. The CDR3 coding sequence is TGTGCCAGCAGCTTAGGATGGGCCGGCCCCTTAAAAAACATTCAGTACTTC.

The chain employs TRBV12-5 and TRBJ2-2; D remains ambiguous. This CDR3 region has 17 residues. V lost 0 bases to trimming and J lost 2 bases, with 13 bases between them. CDR1 LGHNT and CDR2 FRNRAP come from the germline V gene. CDR3 region: CASGLVLRRANTGELFF. In DNA form, the CDR3 reads TGTGCTAGTGGTTTGGTACTTCGGAGAGCTAACACCGGGGAGCTGTTTTTT.